These T cell receptor beta chains were read from a single sample in a study of early T cells in non-severe SARS-CoV-2 infection. TCRdb independently ran MiXCR on the 5' RACE reads; one entry per CDR3 protein. In the table there are tens of thousands of distinct CDR3 sequences, 4.4% of which are singletons. The specimen sequenced was whole blood. The receptors were sampled from an adult who was a healthcare worker with PCR-confirmed SARS-CoV-2 infection or an uninfected control (not recorded which). CDR3s include the opening cysteine and the closing phenylalanine or tryptophan. Fields, in order: clone size, V gene, D gene, J gene, CDR3 length, CDR3 protein, CDR3 DNA. The D gene is left open where the match is weak. Part of the rows lack a size; the others show once, few, many or a class for expanded clones.

-	TRBV20-1	-	TRBJ2-7	13	CSAPKSGEYEQYF	TGCAGTGCTCCAAAAAGTGGGGAGTACGAGCAGTACTTC
-	TRBV20-1	-	TRBJ2-3	14	CSARQDTSTDTQYF	TGCAGTGCTAGACAAGATACTAGCACAGATACGCAGTATTTT
few	TRBV7-2	-	TRBJ2-5	13	CASSLGLEETQYF	TGTGCCAGCAGCTTAGGTCTAGAAGAGACCCAGTACTTC
many	TRBV7-2	-	TRBJ2-5	13	CASSPHSRETQYF	TGTGCCAGCAGCCCCCATAGCCGGGAGACCCAGTACTTC
many	TRBV4-1	-	TRBJ2-5	14	CASSQTARQETQYF	TGCGCCAGCAGCCAAACGGCGCGGCAAGAGACCCAGTACTTC
large	TRBV5-1	TRBD2	TRBJ2-1	15	CASSTSGGRYNEQFF	TGCGCCAGCAGCACGTCGGGAGGGCGGTACAATGAGCAGTTCTTC
many	TRBV20-1	-	TRBJ1-3	14	CSPVDHLRGNTIYF	TGCAGCCCCGTTGATCATCTTCGGGGAAACACCATATATTTT
many	TRBV29-1	TRBD2	TRBJ2-1	15	CSGRRAGLSYNEQFF	TGCAGCGGAAGGCGAGCGGGGCTATCCTACAATGAGCAGTTCTTC
many	TRBV20-1	TRBD1	TRBJ2-3	16	CSARGEDRGTTDTQYF	TGCAGTGCTAGAGGGGAAGACAGGGGAACCACAGATACGCAGTATTTT
many	TRBV11-2	TRBD1	TRBJ2-1	15	CASSPGQGFYNEQFF	TGTGCCAGCAGCCCGGGACAGGGGTTCTACAATGAGCAGTTCTTC
many	TRBV20-1	-	TRBJ1-1	14	CSAKGDQGDTEAFF	TGCAGTGCTAAAGGGGACCAAGGTGACACTGAAGCTTTCTTT
-	TRBV10-3	-	TRBJ2-3	14	CASMGGLSTDTQYF	TGTGCCTCCATGGGCGGGCTTTCCACAGATACGCAGTATTTT
few	TRBV5-5	-	TRBJ2-3	16	CASSLSRGGRTDTQYF	TGTGCCAGCAGCTTGTCCAGGGGGGGTCGAACAGATACGCAGTATTTT
many	TRBV29-1	TRBD1	TRBJ1-1	15	CSVNLQGRNWAEAFF	TGCAGCGTAAACCTACAGGGGAGGAACTGGGCTGAAGCTTTCTTT
many	TRBV9	TRBD2	TRBJ2-5	15	CASSPASGLQETQYF	TGTGCCAGCAGCCCAGCTAGCGGATTACAAGAGACCCAGTACTTC
-	TRBV7-2	TRBD1	TRBJ2-5	14	CASSRRTGEETQYF	TGTGCCAGCAGCCGGAGGACAGGGGAAGAGACCCAGTACTTC
many	TRBV29-1	-	TRBJ2-3	13	CSVEDGLTDTQYF	TGCAGCGTTGAAGATGGCCTCACAGATACGCAGTATTTT
few	TRBV7-9	TRBD2	TRBJ2-3	18	CASSLEYYTGGPTDTQYF	TGTGCCAGCAGCTTAGAATATTATACGGGAGGGCCAACAGATACGCAGTATTTT
many	TRBV19	TRBD1	TRBJ1-6	15	CASSTATGSYSPLHF	TGTGCCAGTAGTACCGCGACAGGGTCCTATTCACCCCTCCACTTT
few	TRBV12-5	-	TRBJ1-3	15	CASGNIQGNLNTIYF	TGTGCTAGTGGTAACATACAGGGAAATCTAAACACCATATATTTT
many	TRBV27	TRBD2	TRBJ2-1	13	CASRTSGRGVQFF	TGTGCCAGCAGGACTAGCGGGAGAGGTGTGCAGTTCTTC
many	TRBV29-1	TRBD1	TRBJ2-7	14	CSVVEGAQPGEQYF	TGCAGCGTTGTTGAGGGGGCGCAGCCGGGTGAGCAGTACTTC
-	TRBV4-1	-	TRBJ2-1	16	CASSQLTQLDLDEQFF	TGCGCCAGCAGCCAACTAACACAACTAGATCTCGATGAGCAGTTCTTC
-	TRBV7-2	-	TRBJ2-3	14	CASKLGPGTDTQYF	TGTGCCAGCAAGTTAGGACCCGGAACGGATACGCAGTATTTT
many	TRBV6-1	-	TRBJ1-1	10	CATMNTEAFF	TGTGCCACCATGAACACTGAAGCTTTCTTT
many	TRBV5-6	-	TRBJ1-2	12	CASSRTVYGYTF	TGTGCCAGCAGCAGGACAGTCTATGGCTACACCTTC
few	TRBV6-5	TRBD1	TRBJ1-3	16	CASSYSWTGTGNTIYF	TGTGCCAGCAGTTACTCCTGGACAGGGACTGGAAACACCATATATTTT
many	TRBV19	TRBD1	TRBJ2-5	14	CASSIGQGAETQYF	TGTGCCAGTAGTATCGGACAGGGGGCAGAGACCCAGTACTTC
many	TRBV5-1	TRBD2	TRBJ2-1	16	CASSLGTSGYYNEQFF	TGCGCCAGCAGCTTGGGGACTAGCGGATACTACAATGAGCAGTTCTTC
many	TRBV20-1	TRBD1	TRBJ2-1	16	CSARDPDRGLNNEQFF	TGCAGTGCTAGAGATCCAGACAGGGGACTCAACAATGAGCAGTTCTTC
many	TRBV12-3/TRBV12-4	-	TRBJ1-1	16	CASSPDTGTSNTEAFF	TGTGCCAGCAGCCCCGATACCGGGACATCCAACACTGAAGCTTTCTTT
many	TRBV11-2	TRBD2	TRBJ2-2	17	CASSPVGLAGNTGELFF	TGTGCCAGCAGCCCGGTAGGACTAGCGGGAAACACCGGGGAGCTGTTTTTT
-	TRBV20-1	TRBD1	TRBJ2-7	19	CSAISNHVNDRGQSYEQYF	TGCAGTGCTATCTCGAATCACGTTAATGACAGGGGACAATCCTACGAGCAGTACTTC
few	TRBV6-1	TRBD1	TRBJ1-2	17	CASGGRAGGAINYGYTF	TGTGCCAGCGGAGGGAGGGCAGGGGGCGCAATTAACTATGGCTACACCTTC
many	TRBV24-1	-	TRBJ2-1	16	CATSDARGNPYNEQFF	TGTGCCACCAGTGATGCCAGGGGTAACCCTTACAATGAGCAGTTCTTC
many	TRBV3-1	TRBD2	TRBJ2-1	13	CASKQTSRNEQFF	TGTGCCAGTAAGCAGACTAGCCGCAATGAGCAGTTCTTC
many	TRBV10-3	TRBD1	TRBJ2-2	16	CAISELVAGGTGELFF	TGTGCCATCAGTGAGTTGGTGGCAGGGGGAACCGGGGAGCTGTTTTTT
many	TRBV10-3	TRBD2	TRBJ2-2	18	CAISESASGGIRTGELFF	TGTGCCATCAGTGAGTCAGCTAGCGGGGGGATTCGGACCGGGGAGCTGTTTTTT
many	TRBV6-2/TRBV6-3	-	TRBJ2-2	13	CASRLSASGELFF	TGTGCCAGCAGGCTTAGCGCGAGCGGGGAGCTGTTTTTT
many	TRBV18	-	TRBJ1-2	13	CASSGDTLYGYTF	TGTGCCAGCTCAGGAGACACCCTCTATGGCTACACCTTC
medium-sized	TRBV2	TRBD2	TRBJ2-1	14	CASSVSGRDNEQFF	TGTGCCAGCAGTGTTAGCGGGAGGGACAATGAGCAGTTCTTC
many	TRBV24-1	TRBD2	TRBJ2-1	14	CATRSGLGDNEQFF	TGTGCCACCAGATCCGGACTAGGGGACAATGAGCAGTTCTTC
few	TRBV6-5	-	TRBJ2-1	14	CASSYSKPSSEQFF	TGTGCCAGCAGTTACTCGAAACCTAGCAGTGAGCAGTTCTTC
many	TRBV7-2	-	TRBJ2-7	14	CASSFDQTSYEQYF	TGTGCCAGCAGCTTCGACCAAACCTCCTACGAGCAGTACTTC
many	TRBV28	-	TRBJ2-7	13	CASSLGTPYEQYF	TGTGCCAGCAGTTTAGGGACCCCCTACGAGCAGTACTTC
many	TRBV2	-	TRBJ1-1	13	CASSGSGNTEAFF	TGTGCCAGCAGTGGATCAGGCAACACTGAAGCTTTCTTT
-	TRBV2	TRBD2	TRBJ2-1	16	CASSDRRSSGYNEQFF	TGTGCCAGCAGTGATAGACGGTCTAGCGGTTACAATGAGCAGTTCTTC
many	TRBV29-1	-	TRBJ2-1	15	CSATLSGSTINEQFF	TGCAGCGCCACCCTAAGCGGCTCAACCATCAATGAGCAGTTCTTC
many	TRBV11-3	-	TRBJ2-1	14	CASSLDGGLGEQFF	TGTGCCAGCAGCTTAGACGGGGGTTTGGGTGAGCAGTTCTTC
many	TRBV18	TRBD1	TRBJ2-7	15	CASSPAGGPTYEQYF	TGTGCCAGCTCACCGGCAGGGGGCCCGACCTACGAGCAGTACTTC
few	TRBV12-5	-	TRBJ2-3	13	CATSNRFTDTQYF	TGTGCTACTTCAAACAGGTTCACAGATACGCAGTATTTT